These 25 T cell receptor beta chains share one sample of origin, sequenced in a study of T cell responses to AZD1222 COVID-19 vaccine. The repertoire was sequenced with immunoSEQ multiplex PCR; TCRdb's copy has only in-frame clones and lacks some. The data hold around 71,000 clones, with about 80% observed a single time. This sample comprised peripheral blood, obtained 28 days after the second AZD1222 dose. The source is an adult who received the AZD1222 COVID-19 vaccine.

The gene calls are TRBV4-3 and TRBJ2-1; TRBD2 matches 13 bases. Germline CDR1 is LGHNA and CDR2 is YSLEER. This CDR3 is 16 amino acids long. V gave up 3 bases and J gave up 7 bases; unmatched junction bases: 6. CDR3 protein: CASSHTGTSGVNEQFF. The CDR3 region has the DNA TGCGCCAGCAGCCATACCGGGACTAGCGGGGTTAATGAGCAGTTCTTC.

The chain combines TRBV5-1 with TRBJ1-2; D is unresolved. Germline V gene data show CDR1 as SGHRS and CDR2 as YFSETQ. The CDR3 is 14 residues long. The V and J ends lost 2 bases and 4 bases respectively, with 12 bases between them. For the CDR3, the DNA is TGCGCCAGCAGCTTTGAGGGAGGAGGCTATGGCTACACCTTC. Protein product: CASSFEGGGYGYTF.

The chain couples TRBV7-9 to TRBJ2-7; 8 positions agree with TRBD1. CDR1 is SEHNR and CDR2 is FQNEAQ in the germline V gene (reference sequence). J was trimmed by 0 bases and V by 5 bases; bases with no gene match: 9. The CDR3 runs 16 residues. DNA of the CDR3: TGTGCCAGCAGCGCGACAGGGGCTGAGAGCTCCTACGAGCAGTACTTC. This gives the protein CASSATGAESSYEQYF.

This clone showed up just once. The chain uses TRBV10-2 and TRBJ2-7, with no clear D. The CDR3 is 13 amino acids. Deletions cut 5 bases from V and 3 bases from J, with 11 bases between. Germline assignment: CDR1 WSHSY and CDR2 SAAADI. This CDR3 is CASSKDRIYEQYF. Here the CDR3 DNA reads TGCGCCAGCAGTAAGGACCGTATCTACGAGCAGTACTTC.

The chain couples TRBV5-1 to TRBJ2-4, with a possible D match to TRBD1 (6 bases). CDR1 is SGHRS, CDR2 YFSETQ, per germline. There are 14 residues in the CDR3. The V end was cut by 3 bases, the J end by 8 bases, with 15 bases between. The CDR3 coding sequence is TGCGCCAGCAGCTCCGGACAGTTGCGGGACATTCAGTACTTC. Protein: CASSSGQLRDIQYF.

This clone was counted only a few times. CDR3 region: CASSVLLGGADEQFF. CDR3 in DNA: TGTGCCAGCAGCGTCCTTCTCGGGGGGGCGGATGAGCAGTTCTTC. The chain employs TRBV5-5 and TRBJ2-1; 8 nucleotides line up with TRBD2. V was clipped by 4 bases and J by 8 bases; unmatched bases: 11. Germline V CDR1 and CDR2: SGHKS, YYEKEE (reference sequence). The CDR3 covers 15 residues.

The rearrangement joins TRBV21-1 to TRBJ2-7; the table's D call, TRBD1, has no DNA check behind it. TRBV21-1 is reported as a pseudogene. The CDR3 contains 11 residues. CDR3 in DNA: TGTGCCCGCGATATAGGGGGCGAGCAGTACTTC. It translates to CARDIGGEQYF.

The chain uses TRBV28 and TRBJ2-7; 10 nucleotides align to TRBD1. CDR1 is MDHEN, CDR2 SYDVKM, per germline. The CDR3 sequence is 14 residues long. Trimming took 6 bases from V and 3 from J; bases not matched to a gene: 5. Here the CDR3 reads CASSYGTGVYEQYF. The CDR3 coding sequence is TGTGCCAGCAGCTACGGGACAGGGGTCTACGAGCAGTACTTC.

The chain joins TRBV6-5 to TRBJ1-5; D remains unclear. The germline V and J ends were trimmed by 6 bases and 0 bases, with 12 bases remaining between them. Looked up from germline, CDR1 is MNHEY and CDR2 is SVGAGI. There are 15 residues in the CDR3. The CDR3, as DNA: TGTGCCAGCAGATCGGAACTGGATAGCAATCAGCCCCAGCATTTT. It yields the protein CASRSELDSNQPQHF.

The rearrangement links TRBV11-3 to TRBJ2-5; possibly TRBD1 for D (6 bases). The CDR3 runs to 15 residues. The V gene lost 0 bases and the J gene lost 2 bases, with 10 bases spanning the gap. CDR1 and CDR2 (germline): SGHNT, YENEEA. The CDR3 is CASSLEGTPQETQYF. The CDR3, as DNA: TGTGCCAGCAGCTTAGAGGGGACACCGCAAGAGACCCAGTACTTC.

This clone was seen a few times. This sequence joins TRBV24-1 and TRBJ2-5, with a possible D match to TRBD2 (6 bases). This CDR3 comprises 14 residues. From germline, CDR1 is KGHDR and CDR2 SFDVKD. V lost 2 bases to trimming and J lost 5 bases, with 11 bases between them. As DNA, the CDR3 is TGTGCCACCAGTGATTCTCGCGGGGTTGAGACCCAGTACTTC. Amino acid sequence: CATSDSRGVETQYF.

This clone was counted a single time. V usage is TRBV10-3 and J usage is TRBJ2-3, with 11 bases matching TRBD1. The CDR3 consists of 15 residues. Germline loops: CDR1 ENHRY, CDR2 SYGVKD. J was trimmed by 7 bases and V by 0 bases; bases with no gene match: 3. Here the CDR3 reads CAISESGQGGNTQYF. The CDR3 DNA is TGTGCCATCAGTGAGTCGGGACAGGGGGGAAATACGCAGTATTTT.

There are a few counts of this clone. The chain carries TRBV2 and TRBJ1-1; D gene ambiguous. Germline-derived CDR1 and CDR2 are SNHLY and FYNNEI. This CDR3 is 13 amino acids long. V lost 6 bases to trimming and J lost 0 bases, with 8 bases between them. In nucleotides, the CDR3 is TGTGCCAGCAGGGACTACATGAACACTGAAGCTTTCTTT. It translates to CASRDYMNTEAFF.

The chain recombines TRBV9 with TRBJ2-2, with 7 bases identical to TRBD2. The V gene end was trimmed by 0 bases and the J gene end by 5 bases; junction bases not matched to a gene: 4. The CDR3 sequence is 15 residues long. Germline V gives CDR1 SGDLS, CDR2 YYNGEE. Here the CDR3 DNA reads TGTGCCAGCAGCGTAGTCGGGGGGAGAACCGGGGAGCTGTTTTTT. Encoded protein: CASSVVGGRTGELFF.

V and J are TRBV4-3 and TRBJ1-6, with D perhaps TRBD1 (5 bases). The CDR3 covers 16 residues. V was clipped by 0 bases and J by 4 bases, with 10 bases between them. Per the germline V gene, CDR1 is LGHNA and CDR2 is YSLEER. The CDR3 spells CASSQEPRVYNSPLHF. As DNA, the CDR3 is TGCGCCAGCAGCCAAGAGCCCAGGGTATATAATTCACCCCTCCACTTT.

The rearrangement links TRBV7-2 to TRBJ1-6, with a tentative D call TRBD1 (5 bases). Germline V gene data show CDR1 as SGHTA and CDR2 as FQGNSA. There are 15 residues in the CDR3. V was cut by 6 bases and J by 1 base, with 10 bases left in between. The DNA for the CDR3 is TGTGCCAGCAGAAGTAGGGGTTCCTATAATTCACCCCTCCACTTT. Translated: CASRSRGSYNSPLHF.

The chain links TRBV6-5 to TRBJ1-1, with D possibly matching TRBD1 (5 bases). The CDR3 has 15 amino acids. From germline, CDR1 is MNHEY and CDR2 SVGAGI. Deletions cut 0 bases from V and 0 bases from J, with 8 bases between. This CDR3 reads CASSYSQGMNTEAFF. The DNA of the CDR3 is TGTGCCAGCAGTTACTCGCAGGGTATGAACACTGAAGCTTTCTTT.

V is TRBV2 and J is TRBJ2-5, with TRBD2 identical over 10 bases. Trimming removed 2 bases from V and 5 bases from J; junction bases left unmatched: 5. This CDR3 is 15 amino acids long. Germline V lookup: CDR1 SNHLY, CDR2 FYNNEI. This chain's CDR3 is CASSELAGGDETQYF. CDR3 nucleotide sequence: TGTGCCAGCAGTGAATTAGCGGGGGGAGATGAGACCCAGTACTTC.

J is TRBJ2-7 and V is TRBV7-9, with D unclear. Germline CDR1 is SEHNR and CDR2 is FQNEAQ (reference sequence). V gave up 2 bases and J gave up 5 bases, with 7 bases separating them. The CDR3 is made up of 12 amino acids. The CDR3 sequence is CASSLIIHEQYF. CDR3 bases: TGTGCCAGCAGCTTAATCATCCACGAGCAGTACTTC.

The V and J genes are TRBV7-8 and TRBJ2-5; TRBD2 aligns across 11 bases. V was clipped by 2 bases and J by 7 bases; unmatched bases: 9. The length of the CDR3 is 16 residues. Germline assignment: CDR1 SGHVS and CDR2 FQNEAQ. The CDR3: CASSLLSLAGGGTQYF. CDR3 DNA sequence: TGTGCCAGCAGCTTACTTTCCCTAGCGGGGGGAGGGACCCAGTACTTC. Full variable domain (remainder filled in from reference TRBV7-8 and TRBJ2-5): GAGVSQSPRYKVAKRGQDVALRCDPISGHVSLFWYQQALGQGPEFLTYFQNEAQLDKSGLPSDRFFAERPEGSVSTLKIQRTQQEDSAVYLCASSLLSLAGGGTQYFGPGTRLLVL.

The chain couples TRBV9 to TRBJ2-5; D is unresolved. Between the trimmed V and J ends, which lost 0 bases and 5 bases, there was a span of 17 bases. Germline lookup yields CDR1 SGDLS and CDR2 YYNGEE. This CDR3 region has 16 residues. CDR3 bases: TGTGCCAGCAGCGTAGTGGGCAGTTCAGAGTTTGAGACCCAGTACTTC. Protein product: CASSVVGSSEFETQYF. The variable domain in full, completed from reference TRBV9 and TRBJ2-5, reads DSGVTQTPKHLITATGQRVTLRCSPRSGDLSVYWYQQSLDQGLQFLIQYYNGEERAKGNILERFSAQQFPDLHSELNLSSLELGDSALYFCASSVVGSSEFETQYFGPGTRLLVL.

This clone showed up just once. This chain connects TRBV4-1 to TRBJ2-2; 10 bases align to TRBD2. Germline loops: CDR1 MGHRA, CDR2 YSYEKL. J lost 4 bases, V lost 1 base, and 3 bases had no gene match. CDR3 length: 16 amino acids. CDR3 sequence reads: CASSQGTSGFTGELFF. The CDR3 DNA sequence: TGCGCCAGCAGCCAAGGGACTAGCGGCTTCACCGGGGAGCTGTTTTTT.

CDR3 DNA: TGCGCCAGCAACCCAGGACCCAGTCTCCAGAACTATGGCTACACCTTC. As protein: CASNPGPSLQNYGYTF. This rearrangement joins TRBV5-1 to TRBJ1-2; D is unclear. The germline V and J ends were trimmed by 6 bases and 2 bases, with 20 bases remaining between them. The CDR3 runs 16 residues. Germline loops: CDR1 SGHRS, CDR2 YFSETQ.

This clone has more than one count but fewer than ten. This chain joins TRBV27 and TRBJ2-2; TRBD1 agrees at 11 bases. This CDR3 comprises 15 residues. Germline V gene data show CDR1 as MNHEY and CDR2 as SMNVEV (reference sequence). Trimming took 5 bases from V and 6 from J; bases not matched to a gene: 5. CDR3 loop: CASSPRTGGSGELFF. The CDR3 region has the DNA TGTGCCAGCAGTCCCCGGACAGGGGGCTCCGGGGAGCTGTTTTTT.

V is TRBV21-1 and J is TRBJ2-2; the DNA was not used to check the table's D call, TRBD2. TRBV21-1 represents a pseudogene. The CDR3 is made up of 18 amino acids. CDR3 nucleotide sequence: TGTGCCAGCAGCCGAGACCTAGCGACAGCAGTTAACACCGGGGAGCTGTTTTTT. Its protein product is CASSRDLATAVNTGELFF.